This T cell receptor (beta chain) derives from a study of identical twins' blood T cells (dated by TCRdb to 2013 to 2014). Looking at the study overall: The roughly 12 libraries, six for the alpha chain and six for the beta chain, together yielded 45 million to 55 million Illumina reads. Using next-generation sequencing, the study compared the TCR alpha and beta chain repertoires of three pairs of monozygous twins to assess how genetics influences repertoire formation. Points the paper makes about the study in general: The number of CDR3 clonotypes shared between two donors was mainly determined by the product of the cloneset sizes of the two donors, and no clear deviation from this trend was shown by twins. Independent studies were stated to be required to validate the proposed role of the TCRalpha J segment in MHC recognition during thymic selection. Looking at the most abundant TCRbeta clonotypes, every donor had more CDR3 sequences in common with her twin than with unrelated donors. Because the twins were reared together, environmental influences could not be ruled out as the explanation for twin similarity. Twin pairs were reported to be markedly more alike in V gene usage than unrelated donors were, even when looking at non-selected out-of-frame TCRbeta clonotypes.

For this clonotype: Its antigen target is currently unknown. Per-base qualities were not stored, and no clone one base away is much larger.

The library came from 5' RACE. TCRdb lists the instrument as Illumina Genome Analyzer IIx. RNA-based TCR cDNA libraries were prepared by a previously described protocol with several modifications. Sample-specific barcodes were introduced on both ends of each TCR cDNA library during cDNA synthesis and amplification to prevent cross-contamination. Per the source publication's procedure: Between about 85,000 and nearly 550,000 clonotypes were identified per individual, with about 2.2 to 3.6 million CDR3-containing reads per library. After reads with improper barcode index combinations were thrown out, a cloneset for each library was built using the MiTCR software. While assembling CDR3 clonotypes, MiTCR filtered or rescued low-quality reads and corrected PCR and sequencing errors. Artificial out-of-frame clonotypes were mapped to in-frame sequences, with one indel allowed in the CDR3, and then removed. Similarity of V and J gene usage between donors was measured as Jensen-Shannon divergence divided by mean entropy. TCRdb applied fastp at Q25 and MiXCR to the public reads, then kept only in-frame beta chains. Every distinct CDR3 protein forms one entry, paired with its most common genes and DNA. TCRdb, not the authors, supplied the V and J calls. The sample has 300,000 to 400,000 distinct CDR3 sequences on record, about 28% of them singletons. The ten largest make up about 6% of the sample.

Donors were six healthy women forming three monozygous twin pairs. Each of the three twin pairs had been raised together, and the twins in each pair were thought likely to have encountered the same infectious agents and vaccines. RNA was isolated from peripheral blood mononuclear cells and used to prepare TCR cDNA libraries. The germline V gene yields MNHEY for CDR1 and SVGEGT for CDR2. V loses 2 bases of germline sequence and J loses 7 bases, and the interval between the two ends is 3 bases. The CDR3 spans 11 residues, from the cysteine through the phenylalanine. This entry keeps only the CDR3 DNA: 33 bases, framed from base 1.

The rearranged segments are TRBV6-2 or TRBV6-3 and TRBJ2-1; the D gene cannot be resolved reliably. The TCR sequence derives from a woman aged 18 to 49 in good health. The sample was PBMCs. This receptor has the CDR3 CASSYANEQFF. The DNA is TGTGCCAGCAGTTACGCGAATGAGCAGTTCTTC.